The T cell receptor (beta chain) described here comes from a study of graft-versus-host responses after intestinal transplantation. In the study overall: Anti-thymocyte globulin was used for induction in all recipients, who then took tacrolimus and steroids for 2 to 4 years. Overall study findings and caveats: Some GvH clones appeared in ileal mucosa or blood before recipient bone marrow.

Sequenced by immunoSEQ multiplex PCR; TCRdb stores in-frame clones only, minus some. The data hold about 41,000 clones, with roughly 96% observed a single time. Remarks on this clone: Its antigen is not known.

The V gene lost 4 bases and the J gene lost 2 bases, with 9 bases spanning the gap. CDR1 SEHNR and CDR2 FQNEAQ come from the germline V gene (reference sequence). The CDR3 covers 13 residues. This sequence originates from a human donor who was the organ donor for an intestinal transplant. The sample was unstimulated CD8+ T cells sorted from spleen or lymph node cells, taken before transplant. The chain has TRBV7-9 and TRBJ2-7, with a possible D match to TRBD2 (6 bases). The CDR3 region is CASSSLATYEQYF. CDR3 sequence (DNA): TGTGCCAGCAGCTCGCTAGCGACCTACGAGCAGTACTTC.